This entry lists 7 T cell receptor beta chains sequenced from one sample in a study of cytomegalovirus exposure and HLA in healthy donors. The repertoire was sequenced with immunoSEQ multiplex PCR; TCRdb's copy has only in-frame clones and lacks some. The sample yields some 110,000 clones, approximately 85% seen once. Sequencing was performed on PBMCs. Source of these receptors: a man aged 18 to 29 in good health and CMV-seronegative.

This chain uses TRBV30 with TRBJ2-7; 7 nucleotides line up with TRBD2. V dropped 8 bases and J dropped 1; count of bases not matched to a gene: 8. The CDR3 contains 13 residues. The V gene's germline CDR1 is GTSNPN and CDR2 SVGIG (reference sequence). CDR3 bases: TGTGCCGCCCCTAGCGGCCAATCCTACGAGCAGTACTTC. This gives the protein CAAPSGQSYEQYF.

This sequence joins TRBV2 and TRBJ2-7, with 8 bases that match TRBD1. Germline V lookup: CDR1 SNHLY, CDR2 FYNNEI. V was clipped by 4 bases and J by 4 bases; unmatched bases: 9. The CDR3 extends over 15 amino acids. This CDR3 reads CASSGGRGLTYEQYF. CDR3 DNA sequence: TGTGCCAGCAGTGGTGGCAGGGGGCTCACTTACGAGCAGTACTTC.

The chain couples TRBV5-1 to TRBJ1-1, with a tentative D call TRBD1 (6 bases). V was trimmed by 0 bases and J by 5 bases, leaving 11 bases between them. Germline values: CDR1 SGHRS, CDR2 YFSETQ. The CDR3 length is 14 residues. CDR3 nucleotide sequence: TGCGCCAGCAGCTTGGAACAGGGCTGGACTGAAGCTTTCTTT. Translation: CASSLEQGWTEAFF.

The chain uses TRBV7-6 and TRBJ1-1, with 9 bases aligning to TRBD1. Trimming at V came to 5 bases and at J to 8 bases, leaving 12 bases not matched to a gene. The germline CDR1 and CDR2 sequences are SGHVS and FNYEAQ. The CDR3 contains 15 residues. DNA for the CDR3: TGTGCCAGCAGCCCGGTGGGACAGGGTCTCGGGGAAGCTTTCTTT. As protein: CASSPVGQGLGEAFF. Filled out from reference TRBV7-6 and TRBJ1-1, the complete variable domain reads GAGVSQSPRYKVTKRGQDVALRCDPISGHVSLYWYRQALGQGPEFLTYFNYEAQQDKSGLPNDRFSAERPEGSISTLTIQRTEQRDSAMYRCASSPVGQGLGEAFFGQGTRLTVV.

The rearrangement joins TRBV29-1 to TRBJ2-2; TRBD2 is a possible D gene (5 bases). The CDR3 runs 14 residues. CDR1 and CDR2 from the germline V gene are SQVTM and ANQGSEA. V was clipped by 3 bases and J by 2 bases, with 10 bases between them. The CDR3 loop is CSVDPSGNTGELFF. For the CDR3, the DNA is TGCAGCGTTGACCCCAGCGGTAACACCGGGGAGCTGTTTTTT.

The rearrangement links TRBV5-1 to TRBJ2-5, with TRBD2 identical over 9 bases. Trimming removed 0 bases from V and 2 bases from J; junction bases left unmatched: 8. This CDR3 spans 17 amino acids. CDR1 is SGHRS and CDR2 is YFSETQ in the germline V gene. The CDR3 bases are TGCGCCAGCAGCTTGGCCAAGACTAGCGGTATGCAAGAGACCCAGTACTTC. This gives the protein CASSLAKTSGMQETQYF.

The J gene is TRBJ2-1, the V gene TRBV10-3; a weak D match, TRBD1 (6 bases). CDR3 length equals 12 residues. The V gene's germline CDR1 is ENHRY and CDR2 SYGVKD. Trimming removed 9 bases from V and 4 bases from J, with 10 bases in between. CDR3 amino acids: CAILDSYNEQFF. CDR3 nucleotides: TGTGCCATTTTGGACAGTTACAATGAGCAGTTCTTC.